This TCR beta chain was recorded in a study of T-cell reconstitution after alpha-beta-depleted transplantation in children. Germline V gives CDR1 SGHTA, CDR2 FQGNSA. The CDR3 is 13 amino acids. The V and J ends lost 3 bases and 3 bases respectively, with 9 bases between them. This clonotype was detected many times. The authors prepared the TCRbeta library with unique molecular identifiers. TCRdb processed the PCR reads anew with MiXCR; each CDR3 protein has one entry. The sample has 200,000 to 300,000 distinct CDR3 sequences, approximately 12% seen once. Sequencing used PBMCs from the stem cell graft donor, obtained from the stem cell graft. The clonotype comes from a human donor who donated a stem cell graft to a child with acute lymphoblastic leukemia. The chain employs TRBV7-2 and TRBJ2-7, with D tentatively TRBD1 or TRBD2 (5 bases each). The CDR3 loop is CASSFPGSYEQYF. The CDR3 DNA is TGTGCCAGCAGCTTCCCAGGGAGCTACGAGCAGTACTTC.